This T cell receptor beta chain came from a study of T cell repertoires in cytomegalovirus infection (dated by TCRdb to between 2017 and 2020). A note on the overall study: The peptide stimulations were aimed at well-studied HLA-B-restricted epitopes as well as recently identified HLA-C-restricted CMV epitopes, whose presentation resists viral immunomodulation. Donor HLA type was relevant to the analysis, as public TCR beta signatures indicated carriage of CMV infection together with the matching HLA type.

V is reduced by 6 bases and J by 1 base, leaving a spacing of 16 bases between them. The CDR3 contains 15 residues, cysteine and phenylalanine counted. Solely the CDR3 DNA is kept, with 45 bases framed from the first base. Ten or more counts support this clonotype. Its antigen is unknown. No clone much larger than this one lies a single base away; base qualities are absent. These reads were obtained on an Illumina HiSeq 1500. TCRdb cleaned the public reads at Q25 with fastp, built clones with MiXCR and kept in-frame beta chains. Every entry covers one CDR3 protein and lists the most common genes and DNA from its rows. The sample data list roughly 990,000 distinct CDR3 sequences, and roughly 30% of these were observed just once. The top ten constitute roughly an eighth of the sample. Per the publication, the treatment or condition label means: in vitro stimulation with specific CMV peptide epitopes to enrich CMV-specific T cells.

The paper as a whole reports these results and caveats: The ex vivo response was dominated by HLA-C-restricted CMV-specific TCR beta clonotypes, which also provided the single most frequent clonotype in two of eight donors. In both this cohort and an independent cohort of 352 donors, the cumulative frequency of public TCR beta family members distinguished carriers of CMV infection plus the relevant HLA type.

The rearranged segments are TRBV12-3 or TRBV12-4 and TRBJ2-7; TRBD1 is a possible D gene, resting on 5 matching bases. The sequence came from a human donor in good health (CMV status not recorded). Some clones in this sample may be carry-over from other donors' samples. Sample: cultured CD8+ T cells from PBMCs, taken from culture after CMV antigen stimulation. The sequenced DNA is TGTGCCAGCAGGGGGCCGCGCGGCAGTTCCTACGAGCAGTACTTC. It specifies CASRGPRGSSYEQYF.